Presented here are 20 T cell receptor beta chains from one specimen sequenced in a study of blood T cell repertoires in COVID-19 (TCRdb year 2020). Libraries were prepared through the immunoSEQ multiplex PCR assay. The clones in this table, taken by TCRdb from immuneACCESS, are in-frame only. Not every clone is retained; where verified, under half of the shortfall comes from an unresolved V gene, and the cause of the rest is unknown. Present in this sample are 300,000 to 500,000 clones, roughly 90% of which were seen just once. The leading ten clones occupy approximately 1% of the sample. Sequenced sample: PBMCs or T cells enriched from blood (not recorded which). The source is a woman aged 25 to 39 with acute COVID-19.

The chain uses TRBV12-5 and TRBJ1-5, with 10 positions matching TRBD1. Germline CDR1 LGHNT, CDR2 FRNRAP. J gave up 5 bases and V 1 base, and 5 bases lay outside the gene matches. The CDR3 sequence is 16 residues long. The CDR3 reads CASGLARTGGDQPQHF. The CDR3 DNA follows: TGTGCTAGTGGTTTGGCACGGACAGGGGGTGATCAGCCCCAGCATTTT.

The chain employs TRBV7-3 and TRBJ1-4; no clear D. The CDR3 extends over 15 amino acids. Deletions cut 1 base from V and 1 base from J, with 7 bases between. CDR1 and CDR2 from the germline V gene are SGHTA and FQGTGA. Written as DNA, the CDR3 is TGTGCCAGCAGCTTAAGGTCGGGAACTAATGAAAAACTGTTTTTT. Translating gives CASSLRSGTNEKLFF.

This rearrangement joins TRBV2 to TRBJ2-1; 11 bases map to TRBD2. CDR3 length: 16 amino acids. V lost 5 bases, J lost 4 bases, and 7 bases stayed unmatched. Germline V CDR1 and CDR2: SNHLY, FYNNEI. The CDR3 DNA sequence: TGTGCCAGCAGTCATGCTAGCGGGGGGCGGTACAATGAGCAGTTCTTC. It codes for CASSHASGGRYNEQFF. Drawing the rest from reference TRBV2 and TRBJ2-1, the complete variable domain is EPEVTQTPSHQVTQMGQEVILRCVPISNHLYFYWYRQILGQKVEFLVSFYNNEISEKSEIFDDQFSVERPDGSNFTLKIRSTKLEDSAMYFCASSHASGGRYNEQFFGPGTRLTVL.

J is TRBJ1-5 and V is TRBV24-1; D is unresolved. The CDR3 spans 15 residues. From germline, CDR1 is KGHDR and CDR2 SFDVKD. V dropped 4 bases and J dropped 0 bases, with 9 bases sitting between them. This CDR3 is CATSDAAGSNQPQHF. The CDR3 nucleotides are TGTGCCACCAGTGACGCTGCCGGTAGCAATCAGCCCCAGCATTTT.

The rearrangement joins TRBV28 to TRBJ1-2; D gene unclear. CDR3 size: 15 residues. Germline values: CDR1 MDHEN, CDR2 SYDVKM. V lost 5 bases, J lost 3 bases, and 16 bases lay in between. CDR3 DNA sequence: TGTGCCAGCAGTAATAAATTCCACAGTTACTATGGCTACACCTTC. Translation gives CASSNKFHSYYGYTF.

This clone was found a few times. The J gene is TRBJ2-1, the V gene TRBV7-9; 7 bases line up with TRBD1. Germline values: CDR1 SEHNR, CDR2 FQNEAQ (reference sequence). The CDR3 loop spans 15 amino acids. Losses at the gene ends were 3 bases for V and 3 bases for J; bases not matched to a gene: 5. The CDR3 reads CASSFGQASYNEQFF. The CDR3 DNA sequence: TGTGCCAGCAGCTTCGGACAGGCCAGCTACAATGAGCAGTTCTTC.

The rearrangement uses TRBV2 and TRBJ2-7; 8 positions match TRBD2. The V gene end was trimmed by 4 bases and the J gene end by 6 bases; junction bases not matched to a gene: 11. This CDR3 has 15 residues. CDR1 and CDR2 from the germline V gene are SNHLY and FYNNEI. The CDR3 sequence is CASSGSSSGGPEQYF. The CDR3 coding sequence is TGTGCCAGCAGTGGAAGTTCTTCGGGGGGGCCCGAGCAGTACTTC.

This clone has only one observation. This rearrangement joins TRBV5-6 to TRBJ2-7; TRBD2 is a possible D gene (6 bases). Trimming removed 4 bases at V and 2 bases at J, with 16 bases between. The germline V gene encodes CDR1 SGHDT and CDR2 YYEEEE. The CDR3 extends over 15 amino acids. CDR3 sequence (DNA): TGTGCCAGCAGCCCCGGTCCCGGGGGTACCTACGAGCAGTACTTC. Encoded protein: CASSPGPGGTYEQYF.

The V call is TRBV5-1, the J call TRBJ1-2; 10 nucleotides agree with TRBD1. CDR1 is SGHRS and CDR2 is YFSETQ in the germline V gene. The CDR3 covers 16 residues. V lost 0 bases to trimming and J lost 6 bases; unmatched junction nucleotides: 8. CDR3 sequence (DNA): TGCGCCAGCAGCTTGGTGACAGGGGGCGAGTTTAATGGCTACACCTTC. It is translated as CASSLVTGGEFNGYTF.

The chain carries TRBV28 and TRBJ2-7, with 7 nucleotides matching TRBD1. V dropped 1 base and J dropped 6; count of bases not matched to a gene: 9. This CDR3 comprises 15 residues. Germline V lookup: CDR1 MDHEN, CDR2 SYDVKM. CDR3 sequence (DNA): TGTGCCAGCAGTTTATCCGTGACAGGGCGTTCCGAGCAGTACTTC. Its translation: CASSLSVTGRSEQYF. Drawing the rest from reference TRBV28 and TRBJ2-7, the complete variable domain is DVKVTQSSRYLVKRTGEKVFLECVQDMDHENMFWYRQDPGLGLRLIYFSYDVKMKEKGDIPEGYSVSREKKERFSLILESASTNQTSMYLCASSLSVTGRSEQYFGPGTRLTVT.

J is TRBJ1-6 and V is TRBV27, with D perhaps matching TRBD1 (6 bases). The CDR3 is 16 amino acids. The germline CDR1 and CDR2 sequences are MNHEY and SMNVEV (reference sequence). The V gene lost 4 bases and the J gene lost 8 bases, with 18 bases spanning the gap. DNA for the CDR3: TGTGCCAGCAGTTCAAACCTACAGGGAACCTATTCACCCCTCCACTTT. This translates into CASSSNLQGTYSPLHF.

The chain links TRBV5-6 to TRBJ2-4, with 12 bases that match TRBD2. The CDR3 sequence is 16 residues long. Germline values: CDR1 SGHDT, CDR2 YYEEEE. The V segment lost 0 bases and the J segment 7 bases; nucleotides outside the gene matches: 5. Here the CDR3 DNA reads TGTGCCAGCAGCTTGGCCCTAGCGGGGGGGGTGAACATTCAGTACTTC. It specifies CASSLALAGGVNIQYF. Looking up the rest from reference TRBV5-6 and TRBJ2-4 gives the full variable domain: DAGVTQSPTHLIKTRGQQVTLRCSPKSGHDTVSWYQQALGQGPQFIFQYYEEEERQRGNFPDRFSGHQFPNYSSELNVNALLLGDSALYLCASSLALAGGVNIQYFGAGTRLSVL.

The chain is built from TRBV7-9 and TRBJ1-4, with 7 bases identical to TRBD1. The germline V gene has CDR1 SEHNR and CDR2 FQNEAQ (reference sequence). With 5 bases clipped from V and 3 bases from J, the junction kept 6 bases outside the gene matches. This CDR3 is built from 15 residues. CDR3 region: CASSPPGQPNEKLFF. In DNA form, the CDR3 reads TGTGCCAGCAGCCCCCCGGGACAGCCTAATGAAAAACTGTTTTTT.

The DNA for the CDR3 is TGTGCCAGCAGCGTAGAGTCTAGCGCAGATACGCAGTATTTT. As protein: CASSVESSADTQYF. V gene TRBV9 combines with J gene TRBJ2-3; D possibly corresponds to TRBD2 (6 bases). The V end was cut by 0 bases, the J end by 4 bases, with 9 bases between. This CDR3 is built from 14 residues. Germline CDR1 SGDLS, CDR2 YYNGEE.

The rearrangement uses TRBV4-1 and TRBJ2-1; TRBD2 matches at 8 bases. J was trimmed by 9 bases and V by 7 bases; bases with no gene match: 11. The CDR3 is 14 amino acids. Germline-derived CDR1 and CDR2 are MGHRA and YSYEKL. Written as DNA, the CDR3 is TGCGCCAGCATAGGAGGGACGGGGGGGGTTGAGCAGTTCTTC. Translation: CASIGGTGGVEQFF.

The V call is TRBV5-6, the J call TRBJ1-2; TRBD1 might be the D (5 bases). This CDR3 spans 15 amino acids. CDR1 and CDR2 (germline): SGHDT, YYEEEE. Deletions cut 0 bases from V and 9 bases from J, with 18 bases between. The CDR3 is CASSLVSRRGVSYTF. The CDR3 region has the DNA TGTGCCAGCAGCTTGGTCTCAAGACGGGGGGTAAGCTACACCTTC. The whole variable domain, remainder taken from reference TRBV5-6 and TRBJ1-2, is DAGVTQSPTHLIKTRGQQVTLRCSPKSGHDTVSWYQQALGQGPQFIFQYYEEEERQRGNFPDRFSGHQFPNYSSELNVNALLLGDSALYLCASSLVSRRGVSYTFGSGTRLTVV.

V gene TRBV5-4 combines with J gene TRBJ1-3, with D unclear. V was cut by 0 bases and J by 4 bases, with 5 bases left in between. The CDR3 is 13 residues long. CDR1 is SGHNT, CDR2 YYREEE, per germline (reference sequence). The CDR3 DNA reads as TGTGCCAGCAGCTTGGACATAGGAAACACCATATATTTT. It specifies CASSLDIGNTIYF. Based on the CDR3 plus reference TRBV5-4 and TRBJ1-3, the full variable domain is ETGVTQSPTHLIKTRGQQVTLRCSSQSGHNTVSWYQQALGQGPQFIFQYYREEENGRGNFPPRFSGLQFPNYSSELNVNALELDDSALYLCASSLDIGNTIYFGEGSWLTVV.

V is TRBV3-1 (or the pseudogene TRBV3-2) and J is TRBJ2-7; D might be TRBD1 (6 bases). The V gene lost 6 bases and the J gene lost 6 bases, with 18 bases spanning the gap. This CDR3 has 14 amino acids. Germline lookup yields CDR1 LGHDT and CDR2 YNNKEL (reference sequence). The CDR3 here is CASSHREGFGEQYF. The CDR3 bases are TGTGCCAGCAGTCACAGGGAAGGGTTTGGCGAGCAGTACTTC.

Only one count was recorded for this clone. The CDR3 loop reads CSVEDRGGPSYNEQFF. CDR3 DNA sequence: TGCAGCGTTGAAGATCGGGGGGGACCCTCCTACAATGAGCAGTTCTTC. The chain combines TRBV29-1 with TRBJ2-1, with 8 nucleotides matching TRBD2. V was pared by 0 bases and J by 0 bases, with 4 bases of the junction left unmatched. Germline V gene data show CDR1 as SQVTM and CDR2 as ANQGSEA. The CDR3 has 16 amino acids.

The sample holds a few counts of this clone. This chain links TRBV7-2 with TRBJ1-4; D is ambiguous. The germline CDR1 and CDR2 sequences are SGHTA and FQGNSA. Deletions cut 5 bases from V and 2 bases from J, with 12 bases between. CDR3 length equals 15 residues. The CDR3 nucleotides are TGTGCCAGCAGCCCCCCGGGGTACACTAATGAAAAACTGTTTTTT. It encodes CASSPPGYTNEKLFF.